This record concerns one T cell receptor (beta chain) sequence. This sample was taken from a study of blood T cell repertoires in COVID-19. Study as a whole: Samples of COVID-19 (acute and convalescent) were obtained from the United States, Italy and Spain. Sources were T cells, B-cell-depleted T cells, or PBMCs; the material itself was cDNA or gDNA.

Authors' methods: Amplification of reference gene primers was used by the study to estimate nucleated cell counts. Produced via immunoSEQ multiplex PCR; TCRdb's table is partial and in-frame only. For V, J and clone size, that table is used; D and trimming come from the DNA. This table holds more than 200,000 clones, roughly 90% found once. Trimming removed 0 bases from V and 10 bases from J; junction bases left unmatched: 6. Germline CDR1 and CDR2: SEHNR and FQNEAQ (reference sequence). The CDR3 spans 14 residues. This clonotype was sampled from a man aged 30-40 years with active or convalescent COVID-19. Source material: peripheral blood. The gene calls are TRBV7-9 and TRBJ1-5; 7 positions agree with TRBD1. The DNA of the CDR3 is TGTGCCAGCAGCTTAGCCGAGACAGGGAGTCCCCAGCATTTT. Protein: CASSLAETGSPQHF.